This TCR beta chain was recorded in a study of cytomegalovirus exposure and HLA in healthy donors (dated by TCRdb to 2017 to 2019). Concerning the study at large: According to a later analysis, one platform produced both the roughly 120 validation repertoires and the 670 or so repertoires of the first cohort. The study was designed to test whether signatures of past pathogen exposure could be identified by cataloging public T cell receptors. In addition to the first cohort of about 650 subjects, a separate validation cohort of 130 or so different subjects was used. The study combined high-throughput TCR immunosequencing, statistical association of individual TCRs with disease status, and machine learning to predict cytomegalovirus infection status. Points the paper makes about the study in general: Most TCR sequences were observed very rarely across donors, whereas some public TCRs were present in many individuals. A later analysis had no HLA typing for the validation cohort, so co-occurrence there was scored across all 110 or so repertoires. It was suggested by the authors that the approach could potentially be generalized to other disease states and immunological phenotypes. In both the original and validation cohorts, the classifier was reported to diagnose cytomegalovirus status with high specificity and sensitivity. A total of 150 to 200 TCR beta chains were listed by the study as associated with cytomegalovirus. In a later analysis, TCRs clustered in the first cohort were found to also tend to co-occur in the roughly 120 validation repertoires, with 85% to 95% of cluster scores above 0. In vitro tests confirmed that a few of the cytomegalovirus-associated TCR beta chains recognize cytomegalovirus antigens.

Library preparation used the immunoSEQ multiplex PCR assay. The original methods were these. To diagnose cytomegalovirus status from the catalog of TCR beta chain sequences, a statistical classification framework was built. The table was pulled from immuneACCESS by TCRdb, which kept in-frame rearrangements only. Such tables lose some clones; where checked, under half of the loss comes from unresolved V genes, and the rest has no known cause. That table gives V, J and clone size, and the DNA gave D and trimming. Present in this sample are roughly 350,000 clones, 70% to 90% of which were seen just once. The ten largest make up approximately 0.84% of the sample. The germline V gene sets CDR1 to SGHVS and CDR2 to FQNEAQ. V loses 5 bases, J loses 2 bases, and the germline ends lie 10 bases apart. The CDR3 contains 14 residues, cysteine and phenylalanine counted. Only the CDR3 part of the read is kept: 42 bases, read in frame from the first base.

Concerning this clone itself: Its specific antigen is unknown. Base quality data are lacking; no much larger clone is found one base away.

The donors were included in the validation cohort of over a hundred subjects, a group kept apart from the approximately 650-subject first cohort. The sample was PBMCs. The receptor chain draws on TRBV7-8 and TRBJ2-1; TRBD2 is a possible D gene, resting on 6 matching bases. This receptor was identified in a woman younger than 35 in good health and CMV-seronegative. This receptor carries the CDR3 CASSEGGAYNEQFF. The nucleotide sequence reads TGTGCCAGCAGCGAGGGAGGCGCCTACAATGAGCAGTTCTTC.